Below, 2 T cell receptor beta chains from the same sample are listed, as sequenced in a study of T cell responses to AZD1222 COVID-19 vaccine. Clones were read by immunoSEQ multiplex PCR, and TCRdb kept only the in-frame ones, dropping some. The repertoire holds tens of thousands of clones, with roughly 90% as singletons. This material consisted of peripheral blood, taken 28 days after the second AZD1222 dose. These receptors came from an adult who received the AZD1222 COVID-19 vaccine.

The chain combines TRBV19 with TRBJ1-1; 8 nucleotides agree with TRBD1. CDR3 length: 15 residues. The trim removed 6 bases at V and 1 base at J, leaving 7 bases unmatched. CDR1 and CDR2 from the germline V gene are LNHDA and SQIVND (reference sequence). CDR3: CASRKTGGGNTEAFF. CDR3 DNA sequence: TGTGCCAGTAGGAAAACAGGGGGAGGGAACACTGAAGCTTTCTTT.

This chain uses TRBV27 with TRBJ2-7; D is possibly TRBD2 (6 bases). The germline gives CDR1 MNHEY, CDR2 SMNVEV (reference sequence). The CDR3 length is 13 residues. Trimming removed 10 bases from V and 6 bases from J, with 19 bases in between. The CDR3 protein is CATRLWAGSEQYF. CDR3 sequence (DNA): TGTGCCACCCGGCTTTGGGCGGGGAGCGAGCAGTACTTC.